This T cell receptor (beta chain) was identified during a study of T cell responses to AZD1222 COVID-19 vaccine. Sequenced by immunoSEQ multiplex PCR; TCRdb stores in-frame clones only, minus some. The repertoire has some 110,000 clones, over 90% of them found once; the top ten carry more than 4%. The CDR3 has 16 residues. The V end lost 1 base, the J end lost 6 bases, and 16 bases lay between the germline ends. Germline CDR1 is SGHVS and CDR2 is FQNEAQ. Study-wide findings and caveats: Clonal diversity was possibly underestimated; the donors were predominantly white British and more often female. At baseline, seropositivity was found in only a handful of AZD1222 recipients. CD4 TCRs associated with vaccination spanned spike, dominating at 160-218 and 743-854. Spike-specific TCR breadth rose after two AZD1222 doses, and depth rose as well.

In regard to this clone: Its antigen remains unidentified.

The sample was peripheral blood, taken on day 0 of AZD1222 vaccination. This TCR derives from an adult in good health. The chain combines TRBV7-8 with TRBJ1-5, with D perhaps TRBD1 (6 bases). CDR3 coding DNA: TGTGCCAGCAGCTTAGAGGTAACCAGGGGAAGTCAGCCCCAGCATTTT. Translation: CASSLEVTRGSQPQHF. Filled out from reference TRBV7-8 and TRBJ1-5, the complete variable domain reads GAGVSQSPRYKVAKRGQDVALRCDPISGHVSLFWYQQALGQGPEFLTYFQNEAQLDKSGLPSDRFFAERPEGSVSTLKIQRTQQEDSAVYLCASSLEVTRGSQPQHFGDGTRLSIL.